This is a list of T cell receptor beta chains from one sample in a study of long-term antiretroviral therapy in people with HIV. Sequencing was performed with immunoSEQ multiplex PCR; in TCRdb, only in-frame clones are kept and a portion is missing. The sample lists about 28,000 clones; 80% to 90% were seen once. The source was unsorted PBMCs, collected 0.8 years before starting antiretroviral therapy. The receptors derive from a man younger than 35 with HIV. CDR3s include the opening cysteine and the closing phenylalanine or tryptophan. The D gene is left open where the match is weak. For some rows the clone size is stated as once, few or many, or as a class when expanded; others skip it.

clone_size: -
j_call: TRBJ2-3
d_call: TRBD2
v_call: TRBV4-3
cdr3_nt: TGCGCCAGCAGCCAAGTCAAATCCGGGGGGAACGCAGATACGCAGTATTTT
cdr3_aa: CASSQVKSGGNADTQYF

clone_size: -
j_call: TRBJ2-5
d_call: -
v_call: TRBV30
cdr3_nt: TGTGCCTGGGGGACCCAGTACTTC
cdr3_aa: CAWGTQYF

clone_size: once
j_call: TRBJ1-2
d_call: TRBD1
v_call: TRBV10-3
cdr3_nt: TGTGCCATTAGGACAGGGGATGGCTACACCTTC
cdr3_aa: CAIRTGDGYTF

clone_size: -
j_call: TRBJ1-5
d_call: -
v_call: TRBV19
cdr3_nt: TGTGCCAGTAGTATAGATCCCGGGGAGCCCCAGCATTTT
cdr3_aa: CASSIDPGEPQHF

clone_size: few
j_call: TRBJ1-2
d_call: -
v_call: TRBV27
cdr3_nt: TGTGCCAGCAGCAAGAGTCGGGCCAATGGCTACACCTTC
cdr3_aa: CASSKSRANGYTF

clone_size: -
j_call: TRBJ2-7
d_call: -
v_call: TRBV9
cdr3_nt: TGTGCCAGCAGCGTAGAAGATGCCTTTTCCTACGAGCAGTACTTC
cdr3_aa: CASSVEDAFSYEQYF

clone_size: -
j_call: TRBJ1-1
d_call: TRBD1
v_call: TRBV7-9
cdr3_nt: TGTGCCAGAATTTCCGTTGACAGGGAAGGAAACACTGAAGCTTTCTTT
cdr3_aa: CARISVDREGNTEAFF

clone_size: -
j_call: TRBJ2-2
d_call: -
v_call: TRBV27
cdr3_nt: TGTGCCAGCAGTTCAAGGGTTACCGCGAACACCGGGGAGCTGTTTTTT
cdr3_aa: CASSSRVTANTGELFF

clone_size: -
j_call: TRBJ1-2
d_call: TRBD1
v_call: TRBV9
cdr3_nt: TGTGCCAGCAGCTCCTCCGGGACAGGAGTTGATGGCTACACCTTC
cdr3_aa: CASSSSGTGVDGYTF

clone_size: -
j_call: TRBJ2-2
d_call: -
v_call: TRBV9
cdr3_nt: TGTGCCAGCAGCGCTCGGTATTCCGGGGAGCTGTTTTTT
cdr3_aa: CASSARYSGELFF

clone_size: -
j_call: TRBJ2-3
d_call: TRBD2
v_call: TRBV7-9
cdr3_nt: TGTGCCAGCAGCTCCTACTCTAGCGGTCTGAGCACAGATACGCAGTATTTT
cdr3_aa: CASSSYSSGLSTDTQYF

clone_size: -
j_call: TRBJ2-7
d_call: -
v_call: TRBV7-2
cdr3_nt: TGTGCCAGCAGCCGCCGGGCAGCGAACCCCTACGAGCAGTACTTC
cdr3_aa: CASSRRAANPYEQYF

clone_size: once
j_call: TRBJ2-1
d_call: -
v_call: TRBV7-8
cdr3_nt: TGTGCCAGCAGCCGACGGGACACCTACAATGAGCAGTTCTTC
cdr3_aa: CASSRRDTYNEQFF

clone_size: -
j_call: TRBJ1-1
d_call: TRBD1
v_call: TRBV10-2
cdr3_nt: TGCGCCAGCAGTGAGTCGCGACAGGGTGCAGCTTTCTTT
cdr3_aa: CASSESRQGAAFF

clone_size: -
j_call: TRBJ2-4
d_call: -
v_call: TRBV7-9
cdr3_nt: TGTGCCAGCAGCTTAGGTGACGGAAACATTCAGTACTTC
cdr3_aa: CASSLGDGNIQYF

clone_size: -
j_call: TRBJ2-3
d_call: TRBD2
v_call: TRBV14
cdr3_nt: TGTGCCAGCAGCCCCCGACTAGCGGGGGTATTAGGGTGGGATACGCAGTATTTT
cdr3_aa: CASSPRLAGVLGWDTQYF

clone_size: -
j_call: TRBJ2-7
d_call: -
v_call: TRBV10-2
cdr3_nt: TGCGCCAGCAGTGAGCCGCCCGGGACTCTATTGAACGAGCAGTACTTC
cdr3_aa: CASSEPPGTLLNEQYF

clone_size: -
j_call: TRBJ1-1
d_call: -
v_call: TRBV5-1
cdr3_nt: TGCGCCAGCTCTCTCCCGGGCGGGGGGCTGAACACTGAAGCTTTCTTT
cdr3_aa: CASSLPGGGLNTEAFF

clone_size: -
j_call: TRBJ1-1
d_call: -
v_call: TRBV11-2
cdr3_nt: TGTGCCAGCAGCAATACCTGGGACACTGAAGCTTTCTTT
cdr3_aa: CASSNTWDTEAFF

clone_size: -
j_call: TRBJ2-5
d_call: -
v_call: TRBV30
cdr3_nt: TGTGCCTGGACAGGGTCAGAGACCCAGTACTTC
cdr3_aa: CAWTGSETQYF

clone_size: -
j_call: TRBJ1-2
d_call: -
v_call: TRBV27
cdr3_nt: TGTGCCAGCAGTTCGGGGTATTTGAGCTACACCTTC
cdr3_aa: CASSSGYLSYTF

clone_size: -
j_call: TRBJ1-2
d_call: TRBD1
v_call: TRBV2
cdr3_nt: TGTGCCAGCAGTGAAAACTCAGGGGGCTATGGCTACACCTTC
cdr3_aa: CASSENSGGYGYTF

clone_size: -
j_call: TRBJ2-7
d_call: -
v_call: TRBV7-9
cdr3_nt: TGTGCCAGCAGCTTATATAACGAGCAGTACTTC
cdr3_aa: CASSLYNEQYF

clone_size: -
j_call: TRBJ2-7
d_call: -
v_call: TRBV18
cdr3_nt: TGTGCCAGCTCACCATCGGAGGCGGCCCTGAGCTACGAGCAGTACTTC
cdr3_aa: CASSPSEAALSYEQYF

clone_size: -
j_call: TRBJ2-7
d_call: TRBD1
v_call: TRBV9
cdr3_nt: TGTGCCAGCAGCCCGAGGGACAGAGACCTTTCCGAGCAGTACTTC
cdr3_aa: CASSPRDRDLSEQYF

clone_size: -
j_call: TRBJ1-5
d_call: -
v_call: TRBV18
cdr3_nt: TGTGCCAGCTCCCCGATACCGGACCCTTCTCAAAGGGGGCCCCAGCATTTT
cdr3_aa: CASSPIPDPSQRGPQHF

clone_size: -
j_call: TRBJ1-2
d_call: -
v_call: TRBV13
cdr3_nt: TGTGCCAGCAGCCTTTACGGACAGCTGGACGGCTACACCTTC
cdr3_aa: CASSLYGQLDGYTF

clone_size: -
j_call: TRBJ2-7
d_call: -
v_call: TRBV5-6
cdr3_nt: TGTGCCAGCAGCTTGTGGGACTTAACCTACGAGCAGTACTTC
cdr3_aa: CASSLWDLTYEQYF

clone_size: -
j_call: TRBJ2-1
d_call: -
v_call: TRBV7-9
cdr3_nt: TGTGCCAGCAGCGAACATGCGACCAACAATGAGCAGTTCTTC
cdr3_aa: CASSEHATNNEQFF

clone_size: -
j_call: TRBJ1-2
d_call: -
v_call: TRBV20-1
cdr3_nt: TGCAGTGCTAAGGCCGGCTATGGCTACACCTTC
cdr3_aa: CSAKAGYGYTF

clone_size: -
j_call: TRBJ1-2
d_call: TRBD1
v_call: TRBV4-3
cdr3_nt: TGCGCCAGCAGCCAAGAAAGGTCAGGGGGCCCCTATGGCTACACCTTC
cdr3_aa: CASSQERSGGPYGYTF

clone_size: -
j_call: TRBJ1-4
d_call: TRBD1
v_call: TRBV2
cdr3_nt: TGTGCCAGCGGCTCGACAGGGCAGAATGAAAAACTGTTTTTT
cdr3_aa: CASGSTGQNEKLFF

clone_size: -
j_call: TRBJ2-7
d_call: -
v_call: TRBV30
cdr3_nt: TGTGCCTGGAGTGTAGAAAGGGGGGCTGAGCAGTACTTC
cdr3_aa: CAWSVERGAEQYF

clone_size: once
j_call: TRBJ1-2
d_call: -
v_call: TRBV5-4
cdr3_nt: TGTGCCAGCAGCTTGGAGGGGGGAGACTATGGCTACACCTTC
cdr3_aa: CASSLEGGDYGYTF

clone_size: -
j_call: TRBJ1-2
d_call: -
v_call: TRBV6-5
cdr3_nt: TGTGCCAGCAGTTACGTAGCAGGTGGCGGCTACACCTTC
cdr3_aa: CASSYVAGGGYTF

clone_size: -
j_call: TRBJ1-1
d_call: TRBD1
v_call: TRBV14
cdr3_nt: TGTGCCAGCAGCGTCACAGGGGTCACTGAAGCTTTCTTT
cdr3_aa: CASSVTGVTEAFF

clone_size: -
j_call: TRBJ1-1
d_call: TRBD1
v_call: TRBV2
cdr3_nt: TGTGCCAGCGGTTACGACAGGGGAATGACTGAAGCTTTCTTT
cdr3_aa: CASGYDRGMTEAFF

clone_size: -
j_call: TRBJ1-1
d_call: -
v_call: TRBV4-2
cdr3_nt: TGTGCCAGCAGCCAAGGTACGGACCTTGAAGCTTTCTTT
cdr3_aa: CASSQGTDLEAFF

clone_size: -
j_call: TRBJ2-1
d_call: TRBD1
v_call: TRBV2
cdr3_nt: TGTGCCAGCAGCGAACCCCGCGTGAACCGACAGGGCCAGCAGTTCTTC
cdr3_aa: CASSEPRVNRQGQQFF

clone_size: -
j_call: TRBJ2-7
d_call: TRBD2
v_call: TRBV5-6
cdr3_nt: TGTGCCAGCAGCTTCGGGGGGGGCTCCTACGAGCAGTACTTC
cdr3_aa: CASSFGGGSYEQYF

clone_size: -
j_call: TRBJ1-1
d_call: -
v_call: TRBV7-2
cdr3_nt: TGTGCCAGCAGCTCCCCCCGTCCCAGGGATGTTGAGGCGGTCACTGAAGCTTTCTTT
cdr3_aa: CASSSPRPRDVEAVTEAFF

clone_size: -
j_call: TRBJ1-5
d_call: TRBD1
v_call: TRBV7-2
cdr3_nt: TGTGCCAGCAGCCCGGGACAGGGCGGGTATAGCAATCAGCCCCAGCATTTT
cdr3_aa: CASSPGQGGYSNQPQHF

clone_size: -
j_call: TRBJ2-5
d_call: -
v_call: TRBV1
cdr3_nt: TGCACCAGCAGCCAAGTTAACAGTTACCAAGAGACCCAGTACTTC
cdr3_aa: CTSSQVNSYQETQYF

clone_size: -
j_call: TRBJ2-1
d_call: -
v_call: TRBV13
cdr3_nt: TGTGCCAGCAGCTTAGGCCTTGGGACCACCTCCTACAATGAGCAGTTCTTC
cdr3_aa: CASSLGLGTTSYNEQFF

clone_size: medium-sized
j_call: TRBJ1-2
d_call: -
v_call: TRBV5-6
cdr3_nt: TGTGCCAGCAGCCTTATTTCGGACAGCTATGGCTACACCTTC
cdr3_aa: CASSLISDSYGYTF